Shown below are 2 T cell receptor beta chains from a single sample sequenced in a study of OX40 agonist ivuxolimab in advanced cancers. Produced via immunoSEQ multiplex PCR; TCRdb's table is partial and in-frame only. In the table there are over 65,000 clones, 86% of which are singletons. The sequences come from CD4+ or CD8+ T cells sorted from blood, collected in a trial of the OX40 agonist ivuxolimab. These TCRs come from an adult with an advanced solid tumor such as melanoma, head and neck, liver or kidney cancer.

The count of this clone is one. V gene TRBV10-3 combines with J gene TRBJ2-3; TRBD2 is a possible D gene (8 bases). CDR1 is ENHRY and CDR2 is SYGVKD in the germline V gene. The CDR3 totals 16 residues. The germline V and J ends were trimmed by 5 bases and 0 bases, with 15 bases remaining between them. The DNA for the CDR3 is TGTGCCATCAGTAAAGCGGGGGACAGTAGCACAGATACGCAGTATTTT. It translates to CAISKAGDSSTDTQYF.

The chain combines TRBV7-7 with TRBJ2-7; D not certain. Trimming removed 5 bases at V and 0 bases at J, with 11 bases between. CDR1 SSHAT and CDR2 FNYEAQ come from the germline V gene (reference sequence). The CDR3 length is 14 residues. Written as DNA, the CDR3 is TGTGCCAGCAGCCCACAAGAGTCCTCCTACGAGCAGTACTTC. Its translation: CASSPQESSYEQYF.